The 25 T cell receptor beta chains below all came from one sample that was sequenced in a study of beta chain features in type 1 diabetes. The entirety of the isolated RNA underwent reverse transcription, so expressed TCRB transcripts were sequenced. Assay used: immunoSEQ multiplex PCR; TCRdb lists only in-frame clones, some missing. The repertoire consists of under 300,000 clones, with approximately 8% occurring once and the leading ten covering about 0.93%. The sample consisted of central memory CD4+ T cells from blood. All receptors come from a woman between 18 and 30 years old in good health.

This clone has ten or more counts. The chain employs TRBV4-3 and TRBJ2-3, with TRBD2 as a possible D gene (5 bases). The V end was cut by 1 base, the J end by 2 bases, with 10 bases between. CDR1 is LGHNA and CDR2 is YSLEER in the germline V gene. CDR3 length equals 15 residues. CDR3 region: CASSQGLFSTDTQYF. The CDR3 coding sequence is TGCGCCAGCAGCCAAGGACTATTTTCCACAGATACGCAGTATTTT.

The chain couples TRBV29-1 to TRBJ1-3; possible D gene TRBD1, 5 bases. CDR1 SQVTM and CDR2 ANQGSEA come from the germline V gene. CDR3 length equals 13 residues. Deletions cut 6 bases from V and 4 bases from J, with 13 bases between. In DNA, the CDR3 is TGCAGCGTACCGGGGCCGGCCGGAAACACCATATATTTT. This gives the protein CSVPGPAGNTIYF.

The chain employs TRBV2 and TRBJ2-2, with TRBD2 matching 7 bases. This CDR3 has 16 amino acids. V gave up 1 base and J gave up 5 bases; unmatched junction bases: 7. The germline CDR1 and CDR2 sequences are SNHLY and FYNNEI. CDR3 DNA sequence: TGTGCCAGCAGTGAAGTGGGCGGGAGACCGACCGGGGAGCTGTTTTTT. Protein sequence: CASSEVGGRPTGELFF.

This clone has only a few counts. The CDR3 is CASSFQNYEQYV. CDR3 DNA sequence: TGTGCCAGCAGCTTCCAGAACTACGAGCAGTACGTC. This chain joins TRBV7-9 and TRBJ2-7, with unresolved D. CDR1 is SEHNR, CDR2 FQNEAQ, per germline (reference sequence). V gave up 3 bases and J gave up 3 bases, with 6 bases separating them. CDR3 length equals 12 residues.

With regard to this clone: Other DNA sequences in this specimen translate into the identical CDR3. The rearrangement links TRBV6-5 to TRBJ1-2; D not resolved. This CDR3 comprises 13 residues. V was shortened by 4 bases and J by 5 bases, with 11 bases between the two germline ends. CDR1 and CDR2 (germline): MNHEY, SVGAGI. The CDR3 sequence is CASSLRENYGYTF. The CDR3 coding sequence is TGTGCCAGCAGTTTGAGGGAAAATTATGGCTACACCTTC.

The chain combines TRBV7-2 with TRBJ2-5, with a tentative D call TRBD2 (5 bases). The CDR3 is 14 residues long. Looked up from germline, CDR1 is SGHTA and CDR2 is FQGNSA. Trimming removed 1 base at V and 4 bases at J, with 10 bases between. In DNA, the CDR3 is TGTGCCAGCAGCTTAGACGGGGTAATAGAGACCCAGTACTTC. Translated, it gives CASSLDGVIETQYF.

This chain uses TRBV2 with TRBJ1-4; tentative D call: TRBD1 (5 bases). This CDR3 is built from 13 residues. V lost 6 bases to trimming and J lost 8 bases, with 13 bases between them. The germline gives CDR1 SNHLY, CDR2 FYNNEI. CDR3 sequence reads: CASSGNSGEKLFF. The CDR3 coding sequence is TGTGCCAGCAGCGGAAACTCAGGGGAAAAACTGTTTTTT.

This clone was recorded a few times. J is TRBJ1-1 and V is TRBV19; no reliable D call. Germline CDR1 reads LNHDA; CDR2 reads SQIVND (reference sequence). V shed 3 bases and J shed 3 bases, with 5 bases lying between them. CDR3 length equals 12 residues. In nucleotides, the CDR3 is TGTGCCAGTAGTATCTCGGACACTGAAGCTTTCTTT. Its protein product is CASSISDTEAFF.

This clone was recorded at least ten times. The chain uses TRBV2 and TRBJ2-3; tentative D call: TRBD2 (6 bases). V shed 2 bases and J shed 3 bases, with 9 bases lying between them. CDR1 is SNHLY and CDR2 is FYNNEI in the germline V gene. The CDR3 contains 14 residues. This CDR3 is CASSELALTDTQYF. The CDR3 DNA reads TGTGCCAGCAGTGAACTAGCGCTGACAGATACGCAGTATTTT.

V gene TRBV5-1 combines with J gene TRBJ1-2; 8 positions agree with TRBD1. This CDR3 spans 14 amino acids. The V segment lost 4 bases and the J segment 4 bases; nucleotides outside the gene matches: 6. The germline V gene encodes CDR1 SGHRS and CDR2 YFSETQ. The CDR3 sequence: CASSPIDRGYGYTF. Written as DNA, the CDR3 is TGCGCCAGCAGCCCGATCGACAGGGGCTATGGCTACACCTTC.

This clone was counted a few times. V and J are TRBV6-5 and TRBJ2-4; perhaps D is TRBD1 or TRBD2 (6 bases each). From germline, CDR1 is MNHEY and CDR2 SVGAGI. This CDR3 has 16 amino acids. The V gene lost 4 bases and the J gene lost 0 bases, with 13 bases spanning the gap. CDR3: CASSSRGRIAKNIQYF. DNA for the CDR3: TGTGCCAGCAGTTCGAGGGGGAGGATAGCCAAAAACATTCAGTACTTC.

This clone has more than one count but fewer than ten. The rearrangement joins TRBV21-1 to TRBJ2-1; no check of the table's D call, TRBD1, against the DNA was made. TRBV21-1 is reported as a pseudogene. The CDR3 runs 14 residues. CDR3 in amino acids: CASTVARDNHEQFF. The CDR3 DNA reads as TGTGCCAGCACCGTTGCCCGGGACAACCATGAGCAGTTCTTC.

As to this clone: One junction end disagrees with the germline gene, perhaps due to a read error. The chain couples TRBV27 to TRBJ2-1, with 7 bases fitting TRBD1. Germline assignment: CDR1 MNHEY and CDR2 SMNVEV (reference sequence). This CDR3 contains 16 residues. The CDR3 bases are TGTGCCAGCAGTTGCCCAACGGGACAGTCCTGCAATGAGCAGTTCTTC. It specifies CASSCPTGQSCNEQFF.

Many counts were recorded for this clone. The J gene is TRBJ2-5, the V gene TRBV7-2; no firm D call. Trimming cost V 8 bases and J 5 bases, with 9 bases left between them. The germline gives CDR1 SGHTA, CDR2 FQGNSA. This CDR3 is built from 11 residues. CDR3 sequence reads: CASRTAETQYF. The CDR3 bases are TGTGCCAGCCGTACTGCGGAGACCCAGTACTTC. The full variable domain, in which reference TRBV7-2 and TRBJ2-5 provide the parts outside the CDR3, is GAGVSQSPSNKVTEKGKDVELRCDPISGHTALYWYRQSLGQGLEFLIYFQGNSAPDKSGLPSDRFSAERTGGSVSTLTIQRTQQEDSAVYLCASRTAETQYFGPGTRLLVL.

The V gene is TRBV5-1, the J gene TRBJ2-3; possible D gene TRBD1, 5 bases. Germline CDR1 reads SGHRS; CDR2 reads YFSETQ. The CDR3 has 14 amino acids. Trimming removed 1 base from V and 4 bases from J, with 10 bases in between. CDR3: CASSLKVGADTQYF. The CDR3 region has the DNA TGCGCCAGCAGCTTGAAAGTAGGGGCAGATACGCAGTATTTT. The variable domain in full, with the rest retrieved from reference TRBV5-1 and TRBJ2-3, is KAGVTQTPRYLIKTRGQQVTLSCSPISGHRSVSWYQQTPGQGLQFLFEYFSETQRNKGNFPGRFSGRQFSNSRSEMNVSTLELGDSALYLCASSLKVGADTQYFGPGTRLTVL.

Here the CDR3 DNA reads TGTGCCAGCAGTTATGCAGCCGGGGAGCTGTTTTTT. It encodes CASSYAAGELFF. The rearrangement links TRBV6-5 to TRBJ2-2; no clear D gene. The CDR3 covers 12 residues. The germline V and J ends were trimmed by 3 bases and 6 bases, with 5 bases remaining between them. CDR1 MNHEY and CDR2 SVGAGI come from the germline V gene.

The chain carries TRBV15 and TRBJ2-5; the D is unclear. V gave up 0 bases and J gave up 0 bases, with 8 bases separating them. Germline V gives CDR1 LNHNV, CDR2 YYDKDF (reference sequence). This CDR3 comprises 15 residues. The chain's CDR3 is CATSRDGHHQETQYF. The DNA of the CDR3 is TGTGCCACCAGCAGAGATGGGCACCACCAAGAGACCCAGTACTTC.

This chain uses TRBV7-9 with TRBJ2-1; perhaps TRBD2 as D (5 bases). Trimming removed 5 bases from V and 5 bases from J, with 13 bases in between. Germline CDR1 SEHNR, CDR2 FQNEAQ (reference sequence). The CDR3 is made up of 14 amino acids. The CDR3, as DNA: TGTGCCAGCAGCCTAACTAGATTCGACAATGAGCAGTTCTTC. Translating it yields CASSLTRFDNEQFF.

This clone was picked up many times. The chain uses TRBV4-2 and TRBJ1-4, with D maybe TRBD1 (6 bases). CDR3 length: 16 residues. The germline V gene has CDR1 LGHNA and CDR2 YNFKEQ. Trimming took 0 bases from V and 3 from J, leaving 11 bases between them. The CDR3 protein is CASSQENRAANEKLFF. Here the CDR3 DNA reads TGTGCCAGCAGCCAAGAAAACAGGGCGGCTAATGAAAAACTGTTTTTT.

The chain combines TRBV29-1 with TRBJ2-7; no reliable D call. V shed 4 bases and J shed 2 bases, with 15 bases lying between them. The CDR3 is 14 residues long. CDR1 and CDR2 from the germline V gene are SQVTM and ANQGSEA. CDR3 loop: CSVVPWTNTYEQYF. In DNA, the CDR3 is TGCAGCGTTGTCCCTTGGACGAATACCTACGAGCAGTACTTC.

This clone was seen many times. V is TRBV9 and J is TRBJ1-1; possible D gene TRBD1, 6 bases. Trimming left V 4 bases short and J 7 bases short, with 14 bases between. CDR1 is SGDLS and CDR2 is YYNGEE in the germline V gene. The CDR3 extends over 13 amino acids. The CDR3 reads CASSKRGAHEAFF. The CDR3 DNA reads TGTGCCAGCAGCAAAAGGGGGGCTCATGAAGCTTTCTTT.

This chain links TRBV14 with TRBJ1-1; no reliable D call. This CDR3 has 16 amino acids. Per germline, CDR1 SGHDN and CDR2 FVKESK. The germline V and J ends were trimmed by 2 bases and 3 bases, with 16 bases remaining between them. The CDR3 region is CASSQPRTARDTEAFF. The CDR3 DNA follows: TGTGCCAGCAGCCAACCTCGGACGGCTAGGGACACTGAAGCTTTCTTT.

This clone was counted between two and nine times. CDR3 in DNA: TGCGCCAGTAGAAAACAGGGAGAAGGCAATGAGCAGTTCTTC. This encodes CASRKQGEGNEQFF. V and J are TRBV5-1 and TRBJ2-1, with D perhaps TRBD1 (6 bases). Trimming left V 8 bases short and J 6 bases short, with 18 bases between. The CDR3 is made up of 14 amino acids. The germline V gene has CDR1 SGHRS and CDR2 YFSETQ.

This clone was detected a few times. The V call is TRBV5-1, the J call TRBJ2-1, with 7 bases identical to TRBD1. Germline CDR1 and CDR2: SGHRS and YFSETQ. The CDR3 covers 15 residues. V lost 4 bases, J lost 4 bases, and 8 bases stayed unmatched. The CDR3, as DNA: TGCGCCAGCAGCCAAGAGTCGGACAGGTACAATGAGCAGTTCTTC. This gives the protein CASSQESDRYNEQFF. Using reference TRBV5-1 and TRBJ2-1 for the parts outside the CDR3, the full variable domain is KAGVTQTPRYLIKTRGQQVTLSCSPISGHRSVSWYQQTPGQGLQFLFEYFSETQRNKGNFPGRFSGRQFSNSRSEMNVSTLELGDSALYLCASSQESDRYNEQFFGPGTRLTVL.

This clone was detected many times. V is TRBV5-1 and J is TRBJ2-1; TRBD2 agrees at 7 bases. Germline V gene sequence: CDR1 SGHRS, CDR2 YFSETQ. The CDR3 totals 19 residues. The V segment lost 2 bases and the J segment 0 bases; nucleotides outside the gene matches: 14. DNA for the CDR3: TGCGCCAGCAGCTTCTATCCTCGGGGAGGGACCACCTCCTACAATGAGCAGTTCTTC. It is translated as CASSFYPRGGTTSYNEQFF.